This T cell receptor beta chain was captured by sequencing in a study of OX40 agonist ivuxolimab in advanced cancers. Note on this clone: The antigen is not known.

Study findings and constraints: Relative to CD4+ cells, CD8+ T cells on average had more expanded clones. Both CD4+ and CD8+ T cell populations in blood had undergone clonal expansion by week 6 at 0.1 to 3.0 mg/kg.

CDR1 SNHLY and CDR2 FYNNEI come from the germline V gene. The length of the CDR3 is 14 residues. V shed 7 bases, J shed 4 bases, and the junction held 8 bases outside the gene matches. Some clones are missing from TCRdb's copy, which holds only in-frame ones; the method was immunoSEQ multiplex PCR. The table records about 78,000 clones, around 90% of them present only once. This TCR was recovered from an adult with an advanced solid tumor such as melanoma, head and neck, liver or kidney cancer. The rearrangement uses TRBV2 and TRBJ2-3; TRBD1 matches 7 bases. The sequences come from CD4+ or CD8+ T cells sorted from blood, collected in a trial of the OX40 agonist ivuxolimab. The CDR3 region is CASTDRVRADTQYF. In DNA, the CDR3 is TGTGCCAGCACCGACAGGGTCAGGGCAGATACGCAGTATTTT.